These T cell receptor beta chains were read from a single sample in a study of shared clonotypes between healthy human individuals. Repertoires were generated with immunoSEQ multiplex PCR, while TCRdb's copy carries only in-frame clones and drops some. The sample records roughly 2 million clones, approximately 94% being singletons. The sample taken for sequencing was naive CD8+ T cells sorted from blood. The receptors derive from a man between 18 and 35 years old in good health. CDR3s include the opening cysteine and the closing phenylalanine or tryptophan. The D gene is left open where the match is weak. Clone size appears in some rows only: once, few, many, or a class for an expanded clone.

TRBJ2-5 NA NA TRBV6-5 TGTGCCAGCAGTCTCCTAGAGTCCCAAGAGACCCAGTACTTC CASSLLESQETQYF
TRBJ1-6 few NA TRBV28 TGTGCCAGCAGTTTGGGTGAGGGCTCACCCCTCCACTTT CASSLGEGSPLHF
TRBJ2-1 NA TRBD1 TRBV11-3 TGTGCCAGCAGCCAGAGGGGAGAGGGGGCCGACAATGAGCAGTTCTTC CASSQRGEGADNEQFF
TRBJ1-4 NA NA TRBV7-9 TGTGCCAGCAGCCCAGCCAAGGGTATGACGGCTAATGAAAAACTGTTTTTT CASSPAKGMTANEKLFF
TRBJ2-1 NA NA TRBV9 TGTGCCAGCAGTTTCTCTGGGGGTGAGCAGTTCTTC CASSFSGGEQFF
TRBJ2-3 NA TRBD2 TRBV10-1 TGCGCCAGCAGTGATCTCGGACTAGCGGATAATACAGATACGCAGTATTTT CASSDLGLADNTDTQYF
TRBJ2-7 few NA TRBV27 TGTGCCAGCAGTTTAACTAGCTCCTACGAGCAGTACTTC CASSLTSSYEQYF
TRBJ2-1 NA NA TRBV29-1 TGCAGCGTTGGCGAACCAGGGGAACTCTACAATGAGCAGTTCTTC CSVGEPGELYNEQFF
TRBJ2-1 NA NA TRBV4-1 TGCGCCAGCAGCCAAGTCCGACTTGGGGAGCCGGATGAGCAGTTCTTC CASSQVRLGEPDEQFF
TRBJ2-1 NA TRBD1 TRBV19 TGTGCCAGTAGCCCTCTTGCAGGGGGCTACAATGAGCAGTTCTTC CASSPLAGGYNEQFF
TRBJ2-7 once TRBD2 TRBV6-4 TGTGCCAGCAGTGACCAACTAGCGGGAGGGAAAGGGCAGTACTTC CASSDQLAGGKGQYF
TRBJ2-5 NA TRBD1 TRBV28 TGTGCCAGCAGTTTACCTGGGACAGTGGGGACCCAGTACTTC CASSLPGTVGTQYF
TRBJ1-5 NA NA TRBV6-5 TGTGCCAGCAGTTACTCGGGGGTGGGTCAGCCCCAGCATTTT CASSYSGVGQPQHF
TRBJ1-1 NA NA TRBV5-4 TGTGCCAGCAGCTCCAAAAACACTGAAGCTTTCTTT CASSSKNTEAFF
TRBJ2-7 NA NA TRBV27 TGTGCCAGCAGTTTAACGACCGGTCGCGACGAGCAGTACTTC CASSLTTGRDEQYF